The rows below give T cell receptor beta chains drawn from one sample of a study of T cells after somatic rescue of genetic block. Clones were sequenced by immunoSEQ multiplex PCR, and TCRdb holds only the in-frame ones, with some missing. The profile covers approximately 70,000 clones, with roughly 88% appearing a single time and about 3% taken by the ten largest. Sequencing was done on a sample of peripheral blood mononuclear cells (PBMCs). The receptors come from a young man. Each CDR3 is given with its conserved first and last residue.

v_call cdr3_aa
TRBV27 CASSLSGTGEGNEQFF
TRBV6-5 CASSSLSDYEQYF
TRBV7-6 CASSLDGTTYEQYF
TRBV4-3 CASSGMGRAGEKLFF
TRBV16 CASSQSGGQPQHF
TRBV27 CASSSWGEETQYF
TRBV15 CATSSIRDTHQPQHF
TRBV2 CASRLGTETEAFF
TRBV7-3 CASSRGLAGDTGELFF
TRBV7-9 CASSTRQGAEAFF
TRBV19 CASSQNSNQPQHF
TRBV19 CASSITSGGSYNEQFF
TRBV7-2 CASSRILGTSGRRNEQFF
TRBV7-2 CASSITAGGSYNEQFF
TRBV18 CASSGGSGAQETQYF